This T cell receptor (beta chain) derives from a study of T cells after posttransplantation cyclophosphamide. Study-level points and caveats: Later post-transplant blood repertoires were often dominated by donor CD8+ memory clones.

In this sample, this clone turned up many times. Antigen unknown. This related bone marrow graft donor gave peripheral blood on the day of marrow donation. This table comes from immunoSEQ multiplex PCR, and its TCRdb copy is limited to in-frame clones, with some not included. This sample includes under 45,000 clones with no singletons; its ten biggest clones take up about 6.2%. Sample: PBMCs. The sequence was obtained from a man aged 25-40 years in good health and a related stem cell transplant donor.

The DNA for the CDR3 is TGTGCCAGTAGTATAGGAGTGGGGGGACCTAAAGAGACCCAGTACTTC. It is translated as CASSIGVGGPKETQYF. V and J are TRBV19 and TRBJ2-5; possibly TRBD2 for D (6 bases). This CDR3 has 16 residues. Between the trimmed V and J ends, which lost 1 base and 3 bases, there was a span of 15 bases. In germline, CDR1 is LNHDA, CDR2 SQIVND (reference sequence).